This TCR beta chain was documented in a study of graft-versus-host responses after intestinal transplantation (dated by TCRdb to about 2021). Background for the entire study: The transplants that recipients received were multivisceral, liver-intestinal, or isolated intestinal. Every recipient was given anti-thymocyte globulin induction, followed by around three years of maintenance tacrolimus and steroids. A cohort of 20 to 25 intestinal transplant recipients, including one retransplant, was enrolled, and 3 patients lacking pretransplant specimens were excluded. A peak of at least 4% donor T cells among recipient peripheral blood mononuclear cells was the definition used for donor T cell macrochimerism. Instead of going to the commercial service, samples from a few later patients were sequenced in-house on an Illumina MiSeq and processed with MiXCR. Bulk TCR-beta CDR3 sequencing was used to track graft-versus-host and host-versus-graft alloreactive T cell clones in the graft, circulation and bone marrow after intestinal transplantation. Alloreactive clones were identified by sequencing pre-transplant mixed lymphocyte reaction products and comparing these products with unstimulated pre-transplant donor and recipient T cells.

On the study overall, not on this receptor specifically: GvH clones were detected in recipient bone marrow, and some of these GvH clones were observed earlier in ileal mucosa or blood, consistent with an intestinal mucosal origin. Patients with donor T cell macrochimerism had high GvH to HvG T cell clonal ratios in their allografts. Early after transplant, peak levels of circulating GvH clones were found to be associated with declines in HvG clones. The conclusions were limited by the relatively low number and heterogeneity of the intestinal transplant patients.

Blood samples were collected up to 4 times in the first month after transplant and then at least monthly when available. Libraries came from the immunoSEQ multiplex PCR assay. For most patients, high-throughput TCR-beta CDR3 sequencing of genomic DNA was performed by Adaptive Biotechnologies. The source study handled its data this way. Adaptive's ImmunoSEQ software supplied the TCR sequencing data for around 19 patients, while MiXCR and VDJtools were used to process a few other patients. CDR3 nucleotide sequences shared between donor and recipient were removed because the origin of such sequences could not be assigned. At least 2-fold expansion over unstimulated cells and a minimum CFSE-low frequency of 0.002% (template counts) or 0.001% (read counts) were required for clones to be classified as alloreactive. Clones were considered mappable if detected in sequenced pre-transplant spleen, lymph node, or MLR CFSE-low populations of the donor or recipient. Cumulative frequency of alloreactive clones was calculated as a percentage of all sequences weighted by copy number. In its TCRdb copy, this immuneACCESS table keeps in-frame sequences only and misses some clones. Where compared with another copy, unresolved V genes explain less than half of these, and the others have no known cause. V and J calls and clone size are as listed in that table; D and trimming were resolved from the DNA. The sample includes 77,000 or so clones, with approximately 92% observed a single time. Around 0.69% of the sample comes from the top ten.

Regarding this clone: Its antigen is not yet known. Per-nucleotide qualities are absent, and no much larger clonotype sits a single base away.

The germline V gene sets CDR1 to MDHEN and CDR2 to SYDVKM. V trim: 2 bases; J trim: 2 bases; unmatched bases: 3. Inclusive of the bounding cysteine and phenylalanine, the CDR3 is 14 residues long. Kept here is only the CDR3 DNA, which spans 42 bases and is read in frame from base 1. The TCR was taken from a human patient who received an intestinal transplant, so some T cells may come from the graft donor. Sequenced here: PBMCs, sampled 98 days after intestinal transplantation. The chain is encoded by TRBV28 joined to TRBJ2-7, and 7 junctional nucleotides match TRBD2. The nucleotides read TGTGCCAGCAGTTTAAGTGGGGGGGCCTACGAGCAGTACTTC. Translated, it reads CASSLSGGAYEQYF.